Reported below is one T cell receptor (beta chain). The target antigen is unknown. Germline V gene data show CDR1 as SGDLS and CDR2 as YYNGEE. The CDR3 totals 16 residues. A sample-barcoded 5' primer and a J-beta primer mix were used in a second PCR of about 6 to 11 cycles. Via MiXCR, TCRdb re-called the 5' RACE reads, giving one row per CDR3 protein. The table shows 700,000 or so distinct CDR3 sequences, with around 43% occurring only once. This sample was included in a study of blood T cells in healthy people across ages. Whole-study results and caveats: Estimates based on one million T cells were treated as lower bounds. TCR beta diversity, measured per million T cells, fell in a roughly linear way with age. Both naive CD4+ cell counts and diversity were greater in long-lived donors than in aged donors.

The sample was blood. The chain uses TRBV9 and TRBJ2-1, with D perhaps matching TRBD2 (5 bases). The better agreement between TRBJ2-7 and the DNA end casts doubt on the J call. This clonotype was sampled from a man older than 75 in good health. The CDR3 DNA sequence: TGTGCCAGCACCCCGCCTCCCGGGGAGTCCTACAATGAGCAGTACTTC. This gives the protein CASTPPPGESYNEQYF.